This T cell receptor (beta chain) was captured in a study of blood T cell repertoires in COVID-19. Study at large: T cells, B-cell-depleted T cells, or PBMCs supplied cDNA or gDNA.

The CDR3 length is 15 residues. V was shortened by 8 bases and J by 1 base, with 14 bases between the two germline ends. Germline values: CDR1 LNHDA, CDR2 SQIVND (reference sequence). Only in-frame clones appear in the TCRdb table, and some are missing; sequencing was by immunoSEQ multiplex PCR. The sample gives over 60,000 clones, around 86% of which show up once; roughly 14% is in the top ten. This clone was found a few times. The TCR originated in a woman aged 55-69 years with acute or convalescent COVID-19. V is TRBV19 and J is TRBJ2-2; D possibly corresponds to TRBD1 (6 bases). The sample was peripheral blood. This CDR3 is CASGDGQKNTGELFF. The CDR3 nucleotides are TGTGCCAGTGGGGATGGACAGAAGAACACCGGGGAGCTGTTTTTT.